One and the same sample provided the 27 T cell receptor beta chains below, sequenced in a study of T-cell reconstitution after alpha-beta-depleted transplantation in children. Preparation of the TCRbeta library was carried out with unique molecular identifiers. TCRdb fed the PCR reads into MiXCR, producing one record per CDR3 protein. The table records about 610,000 distinct CDR3 sequences, roughly 10% of them present only once. The sequences come from PBMCs from the stem cell graft donor, collected from the stem cell graft. These receptor sequences come from a human donor who donated a stem cell graft to a child with acute myeloid leukemia.

The V call is TRBV9, the J call TRBJ2-3; 8 positions match TRBD2. The CDR3 has 15 residues. The germline V gene has CDR1 SGDLS and CDR2 YYNGEE. The J segment lost 3 bases and the V segment lost 2 bases, leaving 5 bases of the junction unmatched. CDR3 nucleotides: TGTGCCAGCAGCGTGGGAGCGGGAGAAACAGATACGCAGTATTTT. Protein: CASSVGAGETDTQYF.

The chain uses TRBV5-1 and TRBJ2-5; TRBD2 matches at 9 bases. The CDR3 is 16 amino acids. Germline V gene lookup returns CDR1 SGHRS and CDR2 YFSETQ. The V segment lost 4 bases and the J segment 6 bases; nucleotides outside the gene matches: 13. The CDR3 bases are TGCGCCAGCAGCATTAGCGGGAGAGGGGTGTCGAAGACCCAGTACTTC. It is translated as CASSISGRGVSKTQYF.

This chain joins TRBV7-2 and TRBJ2-2; D gene uncertain. The CDR3 length is 15 residues. The V end lost 1 base, the J end lost 8 bases, and 14 bases lay between the germline ends. CDR1 is SGHTA and CDR2 is FQGNSA in the germline V gene. The CDR3: CASSLGARWSGELFF. The CDR3 DNA is TGTGCCAGCAGCTTAGGAGCCCGGTGGTCGGGGGAGCTGTTTTTT.

The gene calls are TRBV29-1 and TRBJ1-5, with unresolved D. The CDR3 loop spans 14 amino acids. The germline V and J ends were trimmed by 1 base and 5 bases, with 12 bases remaining between them. Germline assignment: CDR1 SQVTM and CDR2 ANQGSEA. The CDR3 region is CSVEGEWTDQPQHF. The CDR3 DNA is TGCAGCGTTGAAGGAGAATGGACCGATCAGCCCCAGCATTTT.

V usage is TRBV20-1 and J usage is TRBJ2-7, with D perhaps TRBD1 (6 bases). Germline assignment: CDR1 DFQATT and CDR2 SNEGSKA (reference sequence). The CDR3 sequence is 15 residues long. Deletions cut 3 bases from V and 4 bases from J, with 19 bases between. CDR3: CSASIPTGLVYEQYF. Here the CDR3 DNA reads TGCAGTGCTAGTATCCCGACAGGCCTAGTATACGAGCAGTACTTC.

Concerning this clonotype: One end of the junction varies from germline; a read error may be responsible. This sequence joins TRBV13 and TRBJ2-1; D could derive from TRBD1 or TRBD2 (5 bases each). Germline loops: CDR1 PRHDT, CDR2 FYEKMQ (reference sequence). The CDR3 totals 15 residues. The CDR3 sequence: CAISPGLTSYNEQFF. CDR3 nucleotide sequence: TGTGCCATCAGCCCGGGGCTCACCTCCTACAATGAGCAGTTCTTC.

This chain connects TRBV20-1 to TRBJ2-7; D ambiguous. This CDR3 has 14 residues. Germline CDR1 is DFQATT and CDR2 is SNEGSKA (reference sequence). V was clipped by 0 bases and J by 6 bases, with 15 bases between them. CDR3 DNA: TGCAGTGCTAGAGATCTGGCCCAATGGGGCGAGCAGTACTTC. This codes for CSARDLAQWGEQYF.

This clonotype has just a few counts. The chain has TRBV21-1 and TRBJ2-7; the table's D call, TRBD1, has no DNA check behind it. TRBV21-1 is reported as a pseudogene. CDR3 length equals 15 residues. This CDR3 reads CASSTPDRGSYEQYF. The CDR3 DNA follows: TGTGCCAGCAGCACCCCGGACAGGGGTAGCTACGAGCAGTACTTC.

This clonotype was recorded at least ten times. The J gene is TRBJ1-2, the V gene TRBV2; D might be TRBD1 (5 bases). The CDR3 runs to 14 residues. V was trimmed by 3 bases and J by 4 bases, leaving 12 bases between them. Looked up from germline, CDR1 is SNHLY and CDR2 is FYNNEI. The DNA of the CDR3 is TGTGCCAGCAGTGAGGGACCAGGAACCTATGGCTACACCTTC. It translates to CASSEGPGTYGYTF.

In this sample, this clonotype turned up many times. CDR3 DNA sequence: TGTGCCAGCAGCCCCCTCGGGGAAGCGGGGTCCTACGAGCAGTACTTC. Protein product: CASSPLGEAGSYEQYF. V usage is TRBV4-2 and J usage is TRBJ2-7; 7 bases map to TRBD2. V lost 4 bases, J lost 1 base, and 10 bases stayed unmatched. This CDR3 region has 16 residues. The germline CDR1 and CDR2 sequences are LGHNA and YNFKEQ.

A remark on this clonotype: The CDR3 carries no conserved terminal phenylalanine or tryptophan, so it likely arises from a read error. This chain links TRBV11-1 with TRBJ2-1; D perhaps matches TRBD2 (6 bases). Germline CDR1 SGHAT, CDR2 FQDESV (reference sequence). V was cut by 5 bases and J by 3 bases, with 29 bases left in between. The CDR3 runs to 20 residues. The CDR3 loop is CASSPGRVGGSWNYYNEQFS. The CDR3 DNA sequence: TGTGCCAGCAGCCCCGGGCGGGTAGGAGGGTCCTGGAATTACTACAATGAGCAGTTCTCC.

This clonotype was counted ten times or more. This chain connects TRBV20-1 to TRBJ2-5; D gene unclear. The germline V gene has CDR1 DFQATT and CDR2 SNEGSKA (reference sequence). V was cut by 2 bases and J by 4 bases, with 14 bases left in between. The CDR3 length is 14 residues. This CDR3 is CSARNLPGGETQYF. CDR3 in DNA: TGCAGTGCTAGAAATCTCCCGGGCGGAGAGACCCAGTACTTC.

V and J are TRBV2 and TRBJ2-1, with D possibly being TRBD2 (7 bases). This CDR3 has 15 amino acids. Trimming removed 2 bases at V and 9 bases at J, with 17 bases between. Germline assignment: CDR1 SNHLY and CDR2 FYNNEI. The CDR3 DNA is TGTGCCAGCAGTGAAAGGACTAGAGAGGGGGGTGAGCAGTTCTTC. Amino acids: CASSERTREGGEQFF.

This clonotype was observed a handful of times. V is TRBV5-6 and J is TRBJ2-4; no clear D gene. V was pared by 0 bases and J by 9 bases, with 13 bases between. Germline loops: CDR1 SGHDT, CDR2 YYEEEE. The CDR3 has 14 amino acids. CDR3 amino acids: CASSLVETAAIQYF. In DNA form, the CDR3 reads TGTGCCAGCAGCTTGGTGGAGACCGCGGCCATTCAGTACTTC.

V and J are TRBV5-8 and TRBJ2-5, with D possibly TRBD1 on 5 matching bases. V was trimmed by 9 bases and J by 5 bases, leaving 11 bases between them. Germline V gene lookup returns CDR1 SGHTS and CDR2 YDEGEE. The CDR3 is 11 amino acids. CDR3 amino acids: CAIRAWETQYF. The CDR3 DNA reads as TGTGCCATCAGGGCCTGGGAGACCCAGTACTTC. Using reference TRBV5-8 and TRBJ2-5 for the parts outside the CDR3, the full variable domain is EAGVTQSPTHLIKTRGQQATLRCSPISGHTSVYWYQQALGLGLQFLLWYDEGEERNRGNFPPRFSGRQFPNYSSELNVNALELEDSALYLCAIRAWETQYFGPGTRLLVL.

This chain joins TRBV3-1 and TRBJ2-2; 9 nucleotides agree with TRBD2. The germline V gene has CDR1 LGHDT and CDR2 YNNKEL (reference sequence). This CDR3 spans 17 amino acids. V dropped 0 bases and J dropped 3; count of bases not matched to a gene: 5. The CDR3 region has the DNA TGTGCCAGCAGCCAAGAAGGCGGGAGGGCCGACACCGGGGAGCTGTTTTTT. Protein sequence: CASSQEGGRADTGELFF.

The chain combines TRBV18 with TRBJ2-2; possible D gene TRBD1, 6 bases. The V end was cut by 2 bases, the J end by 4 bases, with 17 bases between. This CDR3 is built from 17 residues. Germline V lookup: CDR1 KGHSH, CDR2 LQKENI. The CDR3 sequence is CASSPLGQGPSTGELFF. The CDR3 bases are TGTGCCAGCTCACCATTGGGCCAGGGGCCCTCCACCGGGGAGCTGTTTTTT.

This clonotype was observed at least ten times. The chain recombines TRBV4-2 with TRBJ2-1; 13 nucleotides agree with TRBD2. V shed 5 bases and J 5 bases; nucleotides not matched to a gene: 6. The CDR3 loop spans 16 amino acids. Per germline, CDR1 LGHNA and CDR2 YNFKEQ. The CDR3 nucleotides are TGTGCCAGCAGCGGGACCGGGACTAGCGGGAACAATGAGCAGTTCTTC. Encoded protein: CASSGTGTSGNNEQFF.

This clonotype appeared a few times. This rearrangement joins TRBV29-1 to TRBJ1-4; D not certain. Trimming removed 3 bases from V and 8 bases from J, with 10 bases in between. The CDR3 length is 12 residues. Germline CDR1 is SQVTM and CDR2 is ANQGSEA. CDR3 amino acids: CSVDPGSEKLFF. As DNA, the CDR3 is TGCAGCGTTGATCCGGGTTCGGAAAAACTGTTTTTT.

This chain links TRBV5-6 with TRBJ1-1; D is ambiguous. V was trimmed by 4 bases and J by 4 bases, leaving 14 bases between them. Looked up from germline, CDR1 is SGHDT and CDR2 is YYEEEE. This CDR3 has 14 amino acids. CDR3 residues: CASSLDTARTEAFF. In nucleotides, the CDR3 is TGTGCCAGCAGCCTTGACACCGCCCGCACTGAAGCTTTCTTT.

This clonotype was recorded a few times. The genes are TRBV6-1 and TRBJ2-4; 7 bases fit TRBD2. Losses at the gene ends were 5 bases for V and 7 bases for J; bases not matched to a gene: 11. This CDR3 has 15 amino acids. Germline CDR1 and CDR2: MNHNS and SASEGT. The CDR3 sequence: CASSPAGGSINIQYF. Here the CDR3 DNA reads TGTGCCAGCAGTCCCGCCGGGGGGTCCATTAACATTCAGTACTTC.

This chain connects TRBV30 to TRBJ2-2; tentative D call: TRBD2 (5 bases). The CDR3 loop spans 14 amino acids. Trimming cost V 7 bases and J 3 bases, with 15 bases left between them. From germline, CDR1 is GTSNPN and CDR2 SVGIG (reference sequence). This CDR3 reads CAYNVRADTGELFF. The DNA for the CDR3 is TGTGCCTACAACGTGCGGGCGGACACCGGGGAGCTGTTTTTT.

This chain joins TRBV11-2 and TRBJ1-1, with a weak D call TRBD1 (6 bases). Looked up from germline, CDR1 is SGHAT and CDR2 is FQNNGV. The CDR3 length is 15 residues. The germline V and J ends were trimmed by 7 bases and 4 bases, with 19 bases remaining between them. In DNA, the CDR3 is TGTGCCAGCACCCCAAGGGGGGTCCAGGGCACTGAAGCTTTCTTT. Translating gives CASTPRGVQGTEAFF.

This chain connects TRBV10-3 to TRBJ2-2; possibly TRBD2 for D (5 bases). Deletions cut 6 bases from V and 1 base from J, with 15 bases between. The CDR3 length is 16 residues. The germline CDR1 and CDR2 sequences are ENHRY and SYGVKD. CDR3 sequence (DNA): TGTGCCATCAGCCCCCCTAGCAGTATGAACACCGGGGAGCTGTTTTTT. Protein: CAISPPSSMNTGELFF.

This clonotype was counted between two and nine times. The chain has TRBV7-2 and TRBJ2-3, with unresolved D. Deletions cut 4 bases from V and 2 bases from J, with 7 bases between. The CDR3 contains 13 residues. CDR1 and CDR2 from the germline V gene are SGHTA and FQGNSA. CDR3 bases: TGTGCCAGCAGCTCGAGGATCACAGATACGCAGTATTTT. Translation: CASSSRITDTQYF.

This clonotype was seen a handful of times. The chain links TRBV7-2 to TRBJ2-7; D tentatively reads TRBD1 or TRBD2 (5 bases each). The germline V gene has CDR1 SGHTA and CDR2 FQGNSA. CDR3 length equals 15 residues. V lost 1 base, J lost 2 bases, and 12 bases lay in between. CDR3 sequence (DNA): TGTGCCAGCAGCTTAGTCGGGGCGGGCCCCTACGAGCAGTACTTC. This gives the protein CASSLVGAGPYEQYF.

The V and J genes are TRBV4-3 and TRBJ1-1, with no clear D. Germline assignment: CDR1 LGHNA and CDR2 YSLEER. V was pared by 0 bases and J by 4 bases, with 18 bases between. This CDR3 comprises 17 residues. The CDR3 region is CASSQDLSYTLSTEAFF. DNA of the CDR3: TGCGCCAGCAGCCAAGACCTCTCTTACACGCTGAGCACTGAAGCTTTCTTT.